The clone carrying this T cell receptor (beta chain) was counted many times. Antigen specificity is unknown. Trimming cost V 1 base and J 6 bases, with 10 bases left between them. Germline V lookup: CDR1 SGHTA, CDR2 FQGNSA. This CDR3 is 14 amino acids long. This entry belongs to a study of T cell repertoires in cytomegalovirus infection. Looking at the study overall: HLA-B-restricted CMV epitopes that are well studied, plus recently identified HLA-C-restricted ones, were used by the study. Indications of both CMV infection and matching HLA type were provided by public TCR beta signatures.

TCRdb independently ran MiXCR on the reads; one entry per CDR3 protein. The profile covers under 200,000 distinct CDR3 sequences, with about 22% appearing a single time and roughly 25% taken by the ten largest. Broader study findings: CMV-specific HLA-C-restricted TCR beta clonotypes dominated the ex vivo response.

The sample in question was CD8+ T cells from cultured PBMCs, obtained from culture after CMV antigen stimulation. The chain uses TRBV7-2 and TRBJ2-1, with D uncertain. This clonotype originated in a human donor in good health (CMV status not recorded). Some clones in this sample may be carry-over from other donors' samples. CDR3 sequence reads: CASSLGRTLNEQFF. The CDR3 bases are TGTGCCAGCAGCTTAGGTAGAACTCTCAATGAGCAGTTCTTC. Full variable domain (missing parts from reference TRBV7-2 and TRBJ2-1): GAGVSQSPSNKVTEKGKDVELRCDPISGHTALYWYRQSLGQGLEFLIYFQGNSAPDKSGLPSDRFSAERTGGSVSTLTIQRTQQEDSAVYLCASSLGRTLNEQFFGPGTRLTVL.